The clone carrying this T cell receptor (beta chain) showed up just a few times. Germline V gives CDR1 SEHNR, CDR2 FQNEAQ (reference sequence). V was clipped by 2 bases and J by 9 bases; unmatched bases: 16. The CDR3 has 17 residues. The sample is drawn from a study of T-cell memory formation after mild COVID-19. Study information: TCR clusters showed largely donor specificity.

TCRdb analysed the 5' RACE reads with MiXCR anew, one entry per CDR3 protein. The table lists about 610,000 distinct CDR3 sequences, around 15% of them singletons, with around 7.8% in the top ten. The sequence was obtained from an adult woman who had mild COVID-19 (a few samples of this study predate the infection). Cell type and time point are not known. Material for sequencing was PBMCs or a T cell subset sorted from them (not recorded which). The chain recombines TRBV7-9 with TRBJ2-1; 7 bases line up with TRBD1. The CDR3, as DNA: TGTGCCAGCAGCTTAATCGACCCAGGGGGACATCACGGTGAGCAGTTCTTC. Encoded protein: CASSLIDPGGHHGEQFF.